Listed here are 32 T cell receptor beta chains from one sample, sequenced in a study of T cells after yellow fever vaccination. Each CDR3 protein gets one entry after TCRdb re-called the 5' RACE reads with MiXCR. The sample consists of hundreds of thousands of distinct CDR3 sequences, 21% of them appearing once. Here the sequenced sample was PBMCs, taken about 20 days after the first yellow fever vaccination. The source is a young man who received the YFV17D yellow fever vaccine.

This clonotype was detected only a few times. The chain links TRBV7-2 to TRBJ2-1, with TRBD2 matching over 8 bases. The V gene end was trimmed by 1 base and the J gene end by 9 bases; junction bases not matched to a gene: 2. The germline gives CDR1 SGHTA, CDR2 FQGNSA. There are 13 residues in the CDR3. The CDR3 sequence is CASSLVGGVEQFF. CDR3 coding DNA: TGTGCCAGCAGCTTAGTCGGGGGGGTTGAGCAGTTCTTC.

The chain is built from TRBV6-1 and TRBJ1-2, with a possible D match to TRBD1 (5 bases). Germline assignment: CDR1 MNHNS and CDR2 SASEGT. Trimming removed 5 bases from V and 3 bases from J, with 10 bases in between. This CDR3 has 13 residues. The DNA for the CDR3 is TGTGCCAGCAGTCCCGCCAGGGACTATGGCTACACCTTC. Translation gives CASSPARDYGYTF.

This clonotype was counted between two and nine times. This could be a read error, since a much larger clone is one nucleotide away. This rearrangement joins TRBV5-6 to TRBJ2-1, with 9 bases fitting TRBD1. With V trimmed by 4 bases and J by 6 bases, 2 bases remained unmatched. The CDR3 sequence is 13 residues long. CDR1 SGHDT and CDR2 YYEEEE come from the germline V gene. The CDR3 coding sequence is TGTGCCAGCAGCATGACAGGGGGCAATGAGCAGTTCTTC. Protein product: CASSMTGGNEQFF.

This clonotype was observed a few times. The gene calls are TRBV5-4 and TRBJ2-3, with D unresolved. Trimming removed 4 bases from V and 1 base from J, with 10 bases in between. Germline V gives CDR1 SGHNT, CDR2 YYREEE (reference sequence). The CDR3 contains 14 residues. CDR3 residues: CASSARAGTDTQYF. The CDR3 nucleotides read TGTGCCAGCAGCGCCCGGGCGGGCACAGATACGCAGTATTTT.

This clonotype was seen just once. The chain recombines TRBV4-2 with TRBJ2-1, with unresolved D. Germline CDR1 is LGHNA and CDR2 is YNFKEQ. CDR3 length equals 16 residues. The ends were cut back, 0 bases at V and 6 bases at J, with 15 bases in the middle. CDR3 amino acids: CASSQDKITPLNEQFF. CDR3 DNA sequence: TGTGCCAGCAGCCAAGATAAGATCACGCCCCTCAATGAGCAGTTCTTC.

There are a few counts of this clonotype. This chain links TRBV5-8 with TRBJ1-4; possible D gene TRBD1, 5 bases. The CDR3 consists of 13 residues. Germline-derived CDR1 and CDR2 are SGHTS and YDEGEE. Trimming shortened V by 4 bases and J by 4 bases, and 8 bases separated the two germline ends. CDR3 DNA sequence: TGTGCCAGCAGCAGACAGCTTAATGAAAAACTGTTTTTT. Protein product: CASSRQLNEKLFF.

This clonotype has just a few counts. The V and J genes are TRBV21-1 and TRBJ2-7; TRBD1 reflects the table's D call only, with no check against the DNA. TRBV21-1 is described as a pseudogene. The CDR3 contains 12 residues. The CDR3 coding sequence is TGTGCCAGCCGGGACAGATACTACGAGCAGTACTTC. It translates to CASRDRYYEQYF.

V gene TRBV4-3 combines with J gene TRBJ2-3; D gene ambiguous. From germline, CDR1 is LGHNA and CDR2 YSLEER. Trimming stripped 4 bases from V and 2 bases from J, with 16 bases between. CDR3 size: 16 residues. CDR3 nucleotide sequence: TGCGCCAGCAGCCTTACTGGAGCCGCGGCCACAGATACGCAGTATTTT. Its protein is CASSLTGAAATDTQYF.

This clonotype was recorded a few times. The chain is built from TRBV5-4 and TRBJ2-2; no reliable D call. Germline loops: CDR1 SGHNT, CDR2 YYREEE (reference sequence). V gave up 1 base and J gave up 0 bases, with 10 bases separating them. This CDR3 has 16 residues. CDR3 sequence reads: CASSLYLGTNTGELFF. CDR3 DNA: TGTGCCAGCAGCTTGTATCTGGGAACGAACACCGGGGAGCTGTTTTTT.

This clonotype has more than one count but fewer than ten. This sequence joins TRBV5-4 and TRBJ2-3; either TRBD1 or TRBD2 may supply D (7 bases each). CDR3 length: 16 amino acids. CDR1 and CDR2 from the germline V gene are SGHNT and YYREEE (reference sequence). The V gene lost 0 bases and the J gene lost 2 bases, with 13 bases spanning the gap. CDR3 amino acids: CASSLDPGGVTDTQYF. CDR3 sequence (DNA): TGTGCCAGCAGCTTGGACCCAGGGGGGGTCACAGATACGCAGTATTTT.

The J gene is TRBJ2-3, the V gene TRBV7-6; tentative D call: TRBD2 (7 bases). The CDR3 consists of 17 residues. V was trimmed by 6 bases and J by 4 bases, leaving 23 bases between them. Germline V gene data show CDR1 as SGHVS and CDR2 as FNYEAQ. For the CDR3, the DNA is TGTGCCAGCAGTCCATCCCCTGCAGGGGACTACGCAGATACGCAGTATTTT. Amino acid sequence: CASSPSPAGDYADTQYF.

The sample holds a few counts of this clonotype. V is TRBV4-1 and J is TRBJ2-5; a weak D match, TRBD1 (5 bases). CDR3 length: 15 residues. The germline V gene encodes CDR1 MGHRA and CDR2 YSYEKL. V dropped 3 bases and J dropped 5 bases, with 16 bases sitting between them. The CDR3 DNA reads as TGCGCCAGCAGCCAGCCCCGGCGGTCAGGGGAGACCCAGTACTTC. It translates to CASSQPRRSGETQYF.

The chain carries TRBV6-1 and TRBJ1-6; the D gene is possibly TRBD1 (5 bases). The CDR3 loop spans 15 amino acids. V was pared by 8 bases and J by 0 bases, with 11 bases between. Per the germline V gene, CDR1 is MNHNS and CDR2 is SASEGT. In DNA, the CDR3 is TGTGCCAGCGACCTAGACAGCTCCTATAATTCACCCCTCCACTTT. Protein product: CASDLDSSYNSPLHF.

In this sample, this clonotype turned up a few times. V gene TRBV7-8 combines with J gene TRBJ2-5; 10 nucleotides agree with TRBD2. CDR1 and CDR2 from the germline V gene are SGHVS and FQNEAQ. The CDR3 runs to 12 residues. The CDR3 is CASGGAVETQYF. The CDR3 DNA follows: TGTGCGAGCGGGGGGGCCGTTGAGACCCAGTACTTC. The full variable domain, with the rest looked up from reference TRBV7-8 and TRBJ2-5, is GAGVSQSPRYKVAKRGQDVALRCDPISGHVSLFWYQQALGQGPEFLTYFQNEAQLDKSGLPSDRFFAERPEGSVSTLKIQRTQQEDSAVYLCASGGAVETQYFGPGTRLLVL.

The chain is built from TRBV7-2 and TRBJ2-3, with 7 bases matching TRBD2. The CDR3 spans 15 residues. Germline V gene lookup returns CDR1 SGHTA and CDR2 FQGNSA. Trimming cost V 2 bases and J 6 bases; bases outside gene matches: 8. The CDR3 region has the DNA TGTGCCAGCAGCTTAATGGGGGGGGTTTTGGATACGCAGTATTTT. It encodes CASSLMGGVLDTQYF.

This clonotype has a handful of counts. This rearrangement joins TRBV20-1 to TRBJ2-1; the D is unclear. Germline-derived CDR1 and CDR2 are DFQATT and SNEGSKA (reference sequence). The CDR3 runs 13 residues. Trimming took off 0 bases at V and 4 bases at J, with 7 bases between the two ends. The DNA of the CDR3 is TGCAGTGCTAGAGATGTCCGATACAATGAGCAGTTCTTC. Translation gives CSARDVRYNEQFF.

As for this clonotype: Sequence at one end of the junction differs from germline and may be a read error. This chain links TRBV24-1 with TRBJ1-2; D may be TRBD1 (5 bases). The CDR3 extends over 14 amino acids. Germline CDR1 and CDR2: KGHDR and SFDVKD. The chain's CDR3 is CATSQGYWDYGYTF. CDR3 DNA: TGTGCCACCAGCCAGGGATATTGGGACTATGGCTATACCTTC.

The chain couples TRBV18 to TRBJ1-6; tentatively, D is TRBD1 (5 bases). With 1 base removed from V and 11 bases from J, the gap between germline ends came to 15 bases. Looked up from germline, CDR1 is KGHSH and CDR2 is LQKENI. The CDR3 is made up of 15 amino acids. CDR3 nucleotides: TGTGCCAGCTCACCACGGCAGGGAGATAGCGCACCCCTCCACTTT. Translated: CASSPRQGDSAPLHF.

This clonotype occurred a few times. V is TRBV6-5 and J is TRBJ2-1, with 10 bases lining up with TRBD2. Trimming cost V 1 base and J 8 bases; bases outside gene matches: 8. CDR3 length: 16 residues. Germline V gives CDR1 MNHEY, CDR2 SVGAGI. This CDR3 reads CASSYWAASGGDEQFF. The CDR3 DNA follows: TGTGCCAGCAGTTACTGGGCGGCTAGCGGGGGCGATGAGCAGTTCTTC.

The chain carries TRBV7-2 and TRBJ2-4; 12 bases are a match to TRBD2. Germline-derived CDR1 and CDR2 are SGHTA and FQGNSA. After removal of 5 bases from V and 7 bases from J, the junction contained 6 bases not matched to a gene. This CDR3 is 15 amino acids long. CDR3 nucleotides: TGTGCCAGCAGCCCAACTAGCGGGGGGTGGAACATTCAGTACTTC. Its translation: CASSPTSGGWNIQYF.

The DNA of the CDR3 is TGCGCCAGCAGCGATGGACAGGGTCACACAGATACGCAGTATTTT. Protein sequence: CASSDGQGHTDTQYF. This sequence joins TRBV5-1 and TRBJ2-3; 8 nucleotides agree with TRBD1. Germline V gene sequence: CDR1 SGHRS, CDR2 YFSETQ. Trimming took 4 bases from V and 2 from J; bases not matched to a gene: 6. This CDR3 has 15 amino acids.

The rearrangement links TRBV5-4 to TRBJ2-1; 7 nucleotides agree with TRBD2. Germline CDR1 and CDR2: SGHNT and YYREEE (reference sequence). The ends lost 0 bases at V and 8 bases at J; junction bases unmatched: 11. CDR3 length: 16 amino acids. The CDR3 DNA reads TGTGCCAGCAGCTTGGCCGCGGGGGACCCTAATCATGAGCAGTTCTTC. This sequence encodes CASSLAAGDPNHEQFF.

This chain's CDR3 is CSVGRDISYEQYF. CDR3 DNA: TGCAGCGTTGGCAGGGACATATCCTACGAGCAGTACTTC. The V and J genes are TRBV29-1 and TRBJ2-7; D may be TRBD1 (6 bases). Trimming pared 4 bases from V and 1 base from J, leaving 11 bases between. CDR1 is SQVTM, CDR2 ANQGSEA, per germline. The CDR3 consists of 13 residues.

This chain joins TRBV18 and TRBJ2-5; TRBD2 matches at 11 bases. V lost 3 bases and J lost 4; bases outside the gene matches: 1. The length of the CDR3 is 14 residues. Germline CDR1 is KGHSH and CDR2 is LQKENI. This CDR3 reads CASSPTSGVETQYF. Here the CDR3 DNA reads TGTGCCAGCTCACCGACTAGCGGGGTAGAGACCCAGTACTTC. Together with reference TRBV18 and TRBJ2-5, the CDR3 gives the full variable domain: NAGVMQNPRHLVRRRGQEARLRCSPMKGHSHVYWYRQLPEEGLKFMVYLQKENIIDESGMPKERFSAEFPKEGPSILRIQQVVRGDSAAYFCASSPTSGVETQYFGPGTRLLVL.

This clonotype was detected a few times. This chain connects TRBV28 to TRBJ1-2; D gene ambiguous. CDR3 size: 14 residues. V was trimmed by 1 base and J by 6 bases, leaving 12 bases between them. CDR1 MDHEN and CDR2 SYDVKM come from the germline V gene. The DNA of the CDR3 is TGTGCCAGCAGTTTATTCGGTCCCGGGAATGGCTACACCTTC. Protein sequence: CASSLFGPGNGYTF.

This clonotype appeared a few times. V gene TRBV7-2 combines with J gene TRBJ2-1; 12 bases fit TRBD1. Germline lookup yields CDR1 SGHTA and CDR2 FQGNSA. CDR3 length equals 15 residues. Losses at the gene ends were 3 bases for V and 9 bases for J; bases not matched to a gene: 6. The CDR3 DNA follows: TGTGCCAGCAGCTTTTCCGGGACAGGGGGCGGTGAGCAGTTCTTC. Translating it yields CASSFSGTGGGEQFF.

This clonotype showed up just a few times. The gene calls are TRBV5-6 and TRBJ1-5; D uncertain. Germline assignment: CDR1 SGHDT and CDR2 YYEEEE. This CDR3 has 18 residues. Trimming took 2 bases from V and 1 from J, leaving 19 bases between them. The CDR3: CASSFWAGFGRSNQPQHF. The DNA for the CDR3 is TGTGCCAGCAGCTTTTGGGCAGGTTTTGGAAGGAGCAATCAGCCCCAGCATTTT.

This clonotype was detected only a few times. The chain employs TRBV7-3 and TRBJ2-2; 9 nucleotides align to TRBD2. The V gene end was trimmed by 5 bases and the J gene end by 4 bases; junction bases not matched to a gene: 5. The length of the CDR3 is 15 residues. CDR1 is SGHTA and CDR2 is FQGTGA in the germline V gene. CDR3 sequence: CASSIPLAGTGELFF. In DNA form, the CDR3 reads TGTGCCAGCAGCATACCACTAGCGGGCACCGGGGAGCTGTTTTTT. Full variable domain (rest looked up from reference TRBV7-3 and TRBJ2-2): GAGVSQTPSNKVTEKGKYVELRCDPISGHTALYWYRQSLGQGPEFLIYFQGTGAADDSGLPNDRFFAVRPEGSVSTLKIQRTERGDSAVYLCASSIPLAGTGELFFGEGSRLTVL.

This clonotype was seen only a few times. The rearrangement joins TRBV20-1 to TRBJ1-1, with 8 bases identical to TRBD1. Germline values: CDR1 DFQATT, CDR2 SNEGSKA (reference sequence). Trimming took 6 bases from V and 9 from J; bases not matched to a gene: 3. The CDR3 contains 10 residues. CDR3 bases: TGCAGTGCAAGGGACAGGAAAGCTTTCTTT. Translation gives CSARDRKAFF.

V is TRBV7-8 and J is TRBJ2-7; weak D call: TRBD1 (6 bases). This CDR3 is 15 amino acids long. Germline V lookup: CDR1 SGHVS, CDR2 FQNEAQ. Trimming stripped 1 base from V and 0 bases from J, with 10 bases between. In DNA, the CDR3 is TGTGCCAGCAGCTTAGAACAGGGTAACTCCTACGAGCAGTACTTC. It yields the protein CASSLEQGNSYEQYF.

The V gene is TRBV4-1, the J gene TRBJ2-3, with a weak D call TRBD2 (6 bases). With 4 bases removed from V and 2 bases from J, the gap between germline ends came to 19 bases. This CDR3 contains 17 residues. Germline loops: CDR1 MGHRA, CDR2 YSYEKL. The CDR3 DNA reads TGCGCCAGCAGCCCTGAAGGTGCGGGGACGACCACAGATACGCAGTATTTT. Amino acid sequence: CASSPEGAGTTTDTQYF.

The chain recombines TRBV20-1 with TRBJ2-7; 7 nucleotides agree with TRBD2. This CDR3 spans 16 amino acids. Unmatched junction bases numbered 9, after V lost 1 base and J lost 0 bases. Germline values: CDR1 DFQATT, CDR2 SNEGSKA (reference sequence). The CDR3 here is CSARGGKAGSSYEQYV. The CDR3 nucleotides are TGCAGTGCTAGAGGGGGGAAAGCGGGGAGCTCCTACGAGCAGTACGTC.